Detailed here is one TCR beta chain. Unmatched junction bases numbered 16, after V lost 6 bases and J lost 8 bases. CDR3 length equals 17 residues. Germline V gene sequence: CDR1 SNHLY, CDR2 FYNNEI. This specimen belongs to a study of regulatory T cells in long-lasting Graves disease. Whole-study context: Antithyroid drugs had been taken under 3 months by newly diagnosed Graves' patients.

Described time point: newly diagnosed GD, antithyroid drugs for less than 3 months. PBMC-derived RNA was used for the TCR library. Graves' disease diagnosis relied on American Thyroid Association guidelines. Investigators prepared the TCR beta libraries by applying iRepertoire HTBI primers and Arm-PCR of CDR3 regions. TCRdb itself ran the multiplex PCR reads through MiXCR, one entry per CDR3 protein. The table shows a few hundred thousand distinct CDR3 sequences, with about a sixth occurring only once. Another study also made use of these data, one on T cells in Graves' hyperthyroidism and ophthalmopathy. As reported in that work: The TCR CDR3 first-round RT-PCR relied on the HTBI primer set. Clonotypes that were expanded in thyroid above 0.001 mostly appeared in blood too.

This clonotype was sampled from a man aged 40-50 years with Graves disease. The chain uses TRBV2 and TRBJ2-2, with 9 bases identical to TRBD1. The sample here was peripheral blood mononuclear cells (PBMCs), taken at new diagnosis, from a patient treated with antithyroid drugs. The chain's CDR3 is CASRKDRGIGRTGELFF. CDR3 in DNA: TGTGCCAGCAGAAAGGACAGGGGCATTGGACGTACTGGGGAGCTGTTTTTT.